This is a list of T cell receptor beta chains from one sample in a study of T cell changes during pregnancy in multiple sclerosis. The method was immunoSEQ multiplex PCR; TCRdb's version includes in-frame clones alone and lacks a portion of them. The sample yields about 68,000 clones, about 90% seen once. Sequences were derived from peripheral blood, sampled in the second trimester of pregnancy. Receptor source: a female donor with multiple sclerosis, enrolled in a pregnancy study. The CDR3 runs from the conserved cysteine through the conserved F or W. A D gene is named only where the DNA matches it firmly. Clone size is stated in some rows and not others, as once, few, many or a class when expanded.

J	D	V	size	DNA	CDR3
TRBJ2-2	-	TRBV7-6	-	TGTGCCAGCAGCCATGGAGGGAACACCGGGGAGCTGTTTTTT	CASSHGGNTGELFF
TRBJ2-1	-	TRBV7-3	-	TGTGCCAGCAGGTTATTGGCCGGGAATGAGCAGTTCTTC	CASRLLAGNEQFF
TRBJ1-1	-	TRBV12-5	-	TGTGCTAGTGGTTTCTATATCACTGAAGCTTTCTTT	CASGFYITEAFF
TRBJ2-3	TRBD2	TRBV29-1	-	TGCAGCGTGGAGCGGGGGGACAGCACAGATACGCAGTATTTT	CSVERGDSTDTQYF
TRBJ2-5	TRBD1	TRBV6-5	-	TGTGCCAGCAGGGGGACAGGGCGCCAAGAGACCCAGTACTTC	CASRGTGRQETQYF
TRBJ1-2	-	TRBV30	-	TGTGCCTGGTACGACCCGGGACACACATATGGCTACACCTTC	CAWYDPGHTYGYTF
TRBJ2-7	-	TRBV4-3	-	TGCGCCAGCAGCCAAGATCGGGGAAGGCCTACCGGGCAGTACTTC	CASSQDRGRPTGQYF
TRBJ2-7	-	TRBV7-3	-	TGTGCCAGCAGCGGAGGGACAGACTCCTACGAGCAGTACTTC	CASSGGTDSYEQYF
TRBJ1-2	TRBD1	TRBV5-1	-	TGCGCCAGCAGCCTTCGGGACAGCCTCTATGGCTACACCTTC	CASSLRDSLYGYTF
TRBJ2-3	TRBD2	TRBV18	-	TGTGCCAGCTCACCACTCCCACCGGGGGGTCGCACAGATACGCAGTATTTT	CASSPLPPGGRTDTQYF
TRBJ1-1	-	TRBV19	-	TGTGCCAGTAGTAAGGGGCGGAACACTGAAGCTTTCTTT	CASSKGRNTEAFF
TRBJ1-6	TRBD1	TRBV5-5	once	TGTGCCAGCAGCCTATCGGGACAGGGGTTCGCACCCCTCCACTTT	CASSLSGQGFAPLHF
TRBJ1-1	-	TRBV30	few	TGTGCCTGGAGGCCGGGGGATCGGTTGAACACTGAAGCTTTCTTT	CAWRPGDRLNTEAFF
TRBJ1-5	-	TRBV10-3	-	TGTGCCATCAGTGAGGGGGGGTCGGACAATCAGCCCCAGCATTTT	CAISEGGSDNQPQHF
TRBJ2-4	TRBD1	TRBV15	-	TGTGCCACCAGCAGATCGGGGACAGGGCAAAACATTCAGTACTTC	CATSRSGTGQNIQYF
TRBJ1-5	TRBD1	TRBV30	once	TGTGCCTGGAGCATAGGACAGGGGGCAAGTCAGCCCCAGCATTTT	CAWSIGQGASQPQHF
TRBJ2-3	TRBD2	TRBV5-1	-	TGCGCCAGCAGCTTGTCTAGCGGGGCACAAGATACGCAGTATTTT	CASSLSSGAQDTQYF
TRBJ2-5	TRBD2	TRBV9	-	TGTGCCAGCAGCGCCTTAGCGGGGGGCCAAGAGACCCAGTACTTC	CASSALAGGQETQYF
TRBJ1-1	-	TRBV18	few	TGTGCCAGCTCACCAGGGCAGGTGTCCACTGAAGCTTTCTTT	CASSPGQVSTEAFF
TRBJ2-1	-	TRBV11-3	-	TGTGCCAGCAGCCCTGGGCTCGGCCTTTCCTACAATGAGCAGTTCTTC	CASSPGLGLSYNEQFF
TRBJ1-1	TRBD1	TRBV5-1	-	TGCGCCAGCAGCTTACTACAGGGGAAGAGTGAAGCTTTCTTT	CASSLLQGKSEAFF
TRBJ2-1	-	TRBV4-3	-	TGCGCCAGCAGCCAAGTGGGAGAGAGCGCGCAGTTCTTC	CASSQVGESAQFF
TRBJ1-1	TRBD1	TRBV2	-	TGTGCCAGCAGCCGACAGGGGATGAACACTGAAGCTTTCTTT	CASSRQGMNTEAFF
TRBJ1-1	-	TRBV28	-	TGTGCCAGCAGTTTATACAGGGCTTTTAGTAACACTGAAGCTTTCTTT	CASSLYRAFSNTEAFF
TRBJ2-7	TRBD2	TRBV5-4	-	TGTGCCAGCAGCCCTGGGACTAGCGGACGAGAGCAGTACTTC	CASSPGTSGREQYF
TRBJ1-3	TRBD1	TRBV5-1	-	TGCGCCAGCAGCCTTAGGACACAGGGGGTCGTAAGCGGAAACACCATATATTTT	CASSLRTQGVVSGNTIYF
TRBJ1-4	TRBD1	TRBV6-1	-	TGTGCCAGCAGTGGGGGGACAGGGTTTGAAAAACTGTTTTTT	CASSGGTGFEKLFF
TRBJ1-6	TRBD1	TRBV5-1	-	TGCGCCAGCAGCTTTCAATCAGGGACAGCTAATTCACCCCTCCACTTT	CASSFQSGTANSPLHF
TRBJ1-2	-	TRBV9	-	TGTGCCAGCAGCGTAGCGGGGTTGGGGTATGGCTACACCTTC	CASSVAGLGYGYTF
TRBJ2-1	TRBD2	TRBV18	-	TGTGCCAGCTCACCCACCCGGACTAGCGGACCCCACAATGAGCAGTTCTTC	CASSPTRTSGPHNEQFF
TRBJ2-5	-	TRBV5-1	-	TGCGCCAGCAGCCTGACTAACGCAGAGACCCAGTACTTC	CASSLTNAETQYF
TRBJ2-7	TRBD2	TRBV4-2	-	TGTGCCAGCAGCCAAGGCACAGCGGGGAGTCCCGAGCAGTACTTC	CASSQGTAGSPEQYF
TRBJ1-1	TRBD1	TRBV19	-	TGTGCCAGTAGGACGGTCGGGGGACAGACTGAAGCTTTCTTT	CASRTVGGQTEAFF
TRBJ2-5	-	TRBV15	-	TGTGCCACCAGCATAGACGGTCAAGAGACCCAGTACTTC	CATSIDGQETQYF
TRBJ2-4	-	TRBV19	-	TGTGCCAGTAGTATCATTCCAGGTCCAGGCAAAAACATTCAGTACTTC	CASSIIPGPGKNIQYF
TRBJ2-7	-	TRBV6-1	-	TGTGTCAGCGACCAGGGGCAGGCCTACGAGCAGTACTTC	CVSDQGQAYEQYF
TRBJ2-7	TRBD1	TRBV28	-	TGTGCCAGCAAGGGACAGGGAGGGAGGCAGTACTTC	CASKGQGGRQYF
TRBJ2-1	TRBD2	TRBV6-5	-	TGTGCCACGAGACTAGCGGGGGTTAATGAGCAGTTCTTC	CATRLAGVNEQFF
TRBJ1-2	-	TRBV7-2	-	TGTGCCAGCAGCTTAGGGGGCAGGGCATATGGCTACACCTTC	CASSLGGRAYGYTF
TRBJ2-7	-	TRBV5-4	-	TGTGCCAGCAGCTTGGATGGCCGAAGCGTGATCGAGCAGTACTTC	CASSLDGRSVIEQYF
TRBJ2-5	-	TRBV19	-	TGTGCCAGTAGTACCCGTGGACTCCTCAAGGAGACCCAGTACTTC	CASSTRGLLKETQYF
TRBJ2-5	-	TRBV7-2	-	TGTGCCAGCAGCGCCGGACCTCGGGGCCAAGAGACCCAGTACTTC	CASSAGPRGQETQYF
TRBJ2-4	-	TRBV7-2	-	TGTACCAGCAGCTTAGTGTCGGGTCCGGGGGACATTCAGTACTTC	CTSSLVSGPGDIQYF
TRBJ2-7	-	TRBV29-1	-	TGCAGCGTAGACACTCGCGACGAGCAGTACTTC	CSVDTRDEQYF
TRBJ2-1	-	TRBV7-6	-	TGTGCCAGCGTTGGGGGGAATGAGCAGTTCTTC	CASVGGNEQFF
TRBJ1-1	-	TRBV4-3	-	TGCGCCAGCAGCCAAGCCCGGTTGAACACTGAAGCTTTCTTT	CASSQARLNTEAFF
TRBJ2-1	TRBD2	TRBV7-3	-	TGTGCCAGCAGCCTTCCCGGGCGGGGGGGTCGAGACAATGAGCAGTTCTTC	CASSLPGRGGRDNEQFF
TRBJ2-3	-	TRBV18	-	TGTGCCAGCTCACCCAATACAGATACGCAGTATTTT	CASSPNTDTQYF
TRBJ2-7	-	TRBV29-1	-	TGCAGCGTTGTTGGCTTGTCCTACGAGCAGTACTTC	CSVVGLSYEQYF
TRBJ1-3	-	TRBV29-1	-	TGCAGCGTCGAAAAGACTGCCACTGGAAACACCATATATTTT	CSVEKTATGNTIYF
TRBJ2-1	TRBD2	TRBV4-2	-	TGTGCCAGCAGCCAAGACCACACGGGGGGACTCTACAATGAGCAGTTCTTC	CASSQDHTGGLYNEQFF
TRBJ2-2	TRBD1	TRBV5-1	-	TGCGCCAGCAGCTCTGGACAGGGGACCGGGGAGCTGTTTTTT	CASSSGQGTGELFF
TRBJ2-7	-	TRBV7-3	-	TGTGCCAGCAGCCGACTAGGAGGGAACTACGAGCAGTACTTC	CASSRLGGNYEQYF
TRBJ2-1	-	TRBV28	-	TGTGCCAGCAGTTTGTTGTCCCCTTCTGAGCAGTTCTTC	CASSLLSPSEQFF
TRBJ2-7	-	TRBV4-1	-	TGCGCCAGCAGCCAAGGACAGCACACCTACGAGCAGTACTTC	CASSQGQHTYEQYF